This T cell receptor beta chain was sequenced in a study of T cells after yellow fever vaccination. Findings and caveats of the study: Contamination of FACS-sorted repertoires by abundant clonotypes from the bulk population could occur.

This clonotype was detected a few times. The target antigen is unknown. TCRdb called the 5' RACE reads again in MiXCR, with one record for every CDR3 protein. The table records roughly 250,000 distinct CDR3 sequences, 10% to 15% of them present only once. The sequences come from CD4+ T cells sorted from PBMCs, collected 45 days after the yellow fever booster vaccination. The clonotype comes from a man aged 25-40 years who received the YFV17D yellow fever vaccine.

CDR3 sequence (DNA): TGTGCCAGCAGCTTTCGCGGAGTCCAAGAGACCCAGTACTTC. It yields the protein CASSFRGVQETQYF. The genes are TRBV7-2 and TRBJ2-5, with D unclear. V was clipped by 3 bases and J by 1 base, with 9 bases between them. The germline V gene encodes CDR1 SGHTA and CDR2 FQGNSA. The CDR3 runs to 14 residues.